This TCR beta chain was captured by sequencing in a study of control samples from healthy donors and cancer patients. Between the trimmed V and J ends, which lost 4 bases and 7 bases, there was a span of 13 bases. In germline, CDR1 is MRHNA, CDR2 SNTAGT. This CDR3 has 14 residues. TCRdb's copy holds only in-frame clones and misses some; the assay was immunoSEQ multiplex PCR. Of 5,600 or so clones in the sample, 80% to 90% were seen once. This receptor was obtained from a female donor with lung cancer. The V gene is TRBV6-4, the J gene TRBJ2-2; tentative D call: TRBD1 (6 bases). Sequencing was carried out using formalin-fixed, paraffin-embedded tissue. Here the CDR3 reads CASSVQGTGGELFF. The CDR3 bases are TGTGCCAGCAGTGTGCAGGGGACCGGCGGGGAGCTGTTTTTT.